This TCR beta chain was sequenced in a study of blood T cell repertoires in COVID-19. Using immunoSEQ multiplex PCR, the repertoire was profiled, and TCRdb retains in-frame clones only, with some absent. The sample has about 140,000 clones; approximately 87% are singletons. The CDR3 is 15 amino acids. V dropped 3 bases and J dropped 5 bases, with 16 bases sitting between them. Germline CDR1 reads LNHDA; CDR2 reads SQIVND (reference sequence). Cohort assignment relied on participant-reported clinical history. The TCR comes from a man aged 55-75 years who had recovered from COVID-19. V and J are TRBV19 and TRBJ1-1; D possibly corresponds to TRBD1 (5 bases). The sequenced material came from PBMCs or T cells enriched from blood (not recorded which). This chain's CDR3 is CASSIGVGRGTEAFF. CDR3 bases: TGTGCCAGTAGTATCGGCGTTGGACGGGGGACTGAAGCTTTCTTT.